These 27 T cell receptor beta chains originate from one sample sequenced in a study of T cell repertoires in cytomegalovirus infection. No cognate antigen is known for these TCRs. TCRdb fed the reads into MiXCR, producing one record per CDR3 protein. The data show nearly 700,000 distinct CDR3 sequences, with 33% seen just once and roughly 20% held by the top ten. Sequences were derived from cultured PBMCs, sampled from culture after CMV antigen stimulation. These receptors were collected from a human donor in good health (CMV status not recorded). Some clones in this sample may be carry-over from other donors' samples.

There are a few counts of this clonotype. J is TRBJ2-1 and V is TRBV7-9; D may match TRBD1 or TRBD2 (6 bases each). V was trimmed by 6 bases and J by 6 bases, leaving 21 bases between them. The CDR3 sequence is 16 residues long. Germline V gene lookup returns CDR1 SEHNR and CDR2 FQNEAQ (reference sequence). CDR3 amino acids: CASRGGYGRGVNEQFF. In DNA, the CDR3 is TGTGCCAGCAGAGGGGGGTACGGTCGAGGCGTCAATGAGCAGTTCTTC. Looking up the rest from reference TRBV7-9 and TRBJ2-1 gives the full variable domain: DTGVSQNPRHKITKRGQNVTFRCDPISEHNRLYWYRQTLGQGPEFLTYFQNEAQLEKSRLLSDRFSAERPKGSFSTLEIQRTEQGDSAMYLCASRGGYGRGVNEQFFGPGTRLTVL.

The chain couples TRBV5-1 to TRBJ1-1; D uncertain. V gave up 4 bases and J gave up 2 bases, with 12 bases separating them. Germline CDR1 and CDR2: SGHRS and YFSETQ. The CDR3 is 14 amino acids. For the CDR3, the DNA is TGCGCCAGCAGCCAAGGACGGATCAACACTGAAGCTTTCTTT. Translating it yields CASSQGRINTEAFF.

The chain is built from TRBV5-4 and TRBJ2-5, with a weak D call TRBD1 (6 bases). CDR1 is SGHNT, CDR2 YYREEE, per germline (reference sequence). The CDR3 length is 15 residues. V was clipped by 4 bases and J by 3 bases, with 16 bases between them. The CDR3 is CASSTGQWWKETQYF. CDR3 in DNA: TGTGCCAGCAGCACCGGACAGTGGTGGAAAGAGACCCAGTACTTC.

This clonotype was seen a few times. The gene calls are TRBV6-2 or TRBV6-3 and TRBJ2-1; 9 positions agree with TRBD2. The length of the CDR3 is 17 residues. Germline trimming cut 2 bases from V and 8 bases from J; bases unmatched to any gene: 13. CDR1 MNHEY and CDR2 SVGEGT come from the germline V gene. DNA of the CDR3: TGTGCCAGCAGTTACCCGATCGGTAGCGGGAGCCTCGATGAGCAGTTCTTC. It encodes CASSYPIGSGSLDEQFF.

V gene TRBV20-1 combines with J gene TRBJ1-2; D call uncertain. In germline, CDR1 is DFQATT, CDR2 SNEGSKA (reference sequence). V was pared by 1 base and J by 0 bases, with 6 bases between. The CDR3 contains 13 residues. Written as DNA, the CDR3 is TGCAGTGCTAGAGCCGGGACTAACTATGGCTACACCTTC. Translating gives CSARAGTNYGYTF.

There are a few counts of this clonotype. V gene TRBV7-9 combines with J gene TRBJ2-7, with TRBD1 as a possible D gene (5 bases). Germline CDR1 SEHNR, CDR2 FQNEAQ (reference sequence). With 5 bases removed from V and 0 bases from J, the gap between germline ends came to 11 bases. The CDR3 is 14 residues long. The CDR3 DNA reads TGTGCCAGCAGCCCGGAGACAGTCTCCTACGAGCAGTACTTC. It is translated as CASSPETVSYEQYF.

This clonotype was observed a few times. The chain joins TRBV4-1 to TRBJ2-1; 7 bases are a match to TRBD2. This CDR3 is built from 17 residues. Looked up from germline, CDR1 is MGHRA and CDR2 is YSYEKL. J lost 3 bases, V lost 1 base, and 9 bases had no gene match. DNA of the CDR3: TGCGCCAGCAGCCAAGGTCGGGAGGACTCCCTCTACAATGAGCAGTTCTTC. The encoded protein is CASSQGREDSLYNEQFF.

The gene calls are TRBV20-1 and TRBJ1-2; 9 nucleotides align to TRBD1. Trimming took 1 base from V and 5 from J; bases not matched to a gene: 8. Germline CDR1 and CDR2: DFQATT and SNEGSKA (reference sequence). The CDR3 is made up of 15 amino acids. CDR3 in amino acids: CSARGAGQGGYGYTF. In nucleotides, the CDR3 is TGCAGTGCTAGAGGAGCGGGACAGGGTGGGTATGGCTACACCTTC.

The chain carries TRBV6-1 and TRBJ2-7; D might be TRBD2 (6 bases). Deletions cut 6 bases from V and 7 bases from J, with 16 bases between. The CDR3 covers 13 residues. Germline V gives CDR1 MNHNS, CDR2 SASEGT. The CDR3: CASSRGLLGEQYF. The CDR3 bases are TGTGCCAGCAGCCGGGGACTCCTGGGGGAGCAGTACTTC.

This sequence joins TRBV19 and TRBJ2-2; possibly TRBD2 for D (6 bases). The V gene's germline CDR1 is LNHDA and CDR2 SQIVND (reference sequence). The CDR3 loop spans 16 amino acids. Trimming removed 7 bases at V and 2 bases at J, with 17 bases between. The CDR3 DNA is TGTGCCAGTACCCCAGTCCCTAGCGCCAACACCGGGGAGCTGTTTTTT. The encoded protein is CASTPVPSANTGELFF.

Comment on this clonotype: A much larger clone differs by one base, so this may be a read error. V is TRBV7-2 and J is TRBJ2-3; 10 bases agree with TRBD2. Germline trimming cut 5 bases from V and 0 bases from J; bases unmatched to any gene: 5. CDR1 is SGHTA, CDR2 FQGNSA, per germline. CDR3 size: 16 residues. The CDR3 bases are TGTACCAGCAGCCCTGGACTAGCGGCAAGCACAGATACGCAGTATTTT. This encodes CTSSPGLAASTDTQYF.

V and J are TRBV7-2 and TRBJ2-3, with D uncertain. Trimming took off 2 bases at V and 2 bases at J, with 5 bases between the two ends. Germline V gene data show CDR1 as SGHTA and CDR2 as FQGNSA. This CDR3 spans 13 amino acids. The DNA of the CDR3 is TGTGCCAGCAGCTTATGGGACACAGATACGCAGTATTTT. Its translation: CASSLWDTDTQYF.

The chain joins TRBV6-1 to TRBJ1-1, with 9 bases fitting TRBD1. The V gene's germline CDR1 is MNHNS and CDR2 SASEGT. The CDR3 is 13 amino acids. V shed 4 bases and J 8 bases; nucleotides not matched to a gene: 5. CDR3 DNA sequence: TGTGCCAGCAGTGCCTACAGGGGGCGCGAAGCTTTCTTT. Its protein product is CASSAYRGREAFF.

V gene TRBV5-1 combines with J gene TRBJ2-7; the D gene is possibly TRBD1 (6 bases). V was shortened by 7 bases and J by 1 base, with 18 bases between the two germline ends. Per the germline V gene, CDR1 is SGHRS and CDR2 is YFSETQ. The CDR3 totals 15 residues. CDR3 sequence reads: CASRTFTGSSYEQYF. The DNA for the CDR3 is TGCGCCAGCCGAACGTTTACAGGGTCGTCCTACGAGCAGTACTTC.

The chain is built from TRBV20-1 and TRBJ2-1, with 9 nucleotides matching TRBD2. J was trimmed by 3 bases and V by 1 base; bases with no gene match: 1. Germline CDR1 DFQATT, CDR2 SNEGSKA (reference sequence). This CDR3 contains 14 residues. The CDR3 loop reads CSARGTSDYNEQFF. The CDR3 DNA reads TGCAGTGCTAGAGGGACTAGCGACTACAATGAGCAGTTCTTC.

V usage is TRBV19 and J usage is TRBJ2-7; D is possibly TRBD2 (5 bases). Germline assignment: CDR1 LNHDA and CDR2 SQIVND (reference sequence). The CDR3 has 14 residues. V was pared by 4 bases and J by 2 bases, with 12 bases between. The chain's CDR3 is CASSKGASPYEQYF. The CDR3 nucleotides are TGTGCCAGTAGTAAGGGAGCCAGTCCCTACGAGCAGTACTTC.

V gene TRBV10-3 combines with J gene TRBJ1-1; D not resolved. Germline V gene data show CDR1 as ENHRY and CDR2 as SYGVKD. CDR3 length equals 12 residues. The V and J ends lost 5 bases and 7 bases respectively, with 11 bases between them. This CDR3 is CAISLDGFEAFF. The CDR3, as DNA: TGTGCCATCAGTTTGGACGGATTTGAAGCTTTCTTT.

The chain uses TRBV20-1 and TRBJ2-7, with 7 bases that match TRBD2. The V gene end was trimmed by 4 bases and the J gene end by 2 bases; junction bases not matched to a gene: 17. The CDR3 runs to 17 residues. The germline gives CDR1 DFQATT, CDR2 SNEGSKA (reference sequence). This chain's CDR3 is CSATGRPDPVGAYEQYF. The CDR3 DNA reads TGCAGTGCTACCGGGAGGCCAGATCCCGTCGGAGCCTACGAGCAGTACTTC.

The chain combines TRBV6-5 with TRBJ1-5; TRBD1 is a possible D gene (5 bases). The CDR3 spans 14 residues. Germline CDR1 reads MNHEY; CDR2 reads SVGAGI. V lost 8 bases and J lost 1, with 12 bases in between. The chain's CDR3 is CASRQAGSNQPQHF. The CDR3 nucleotides are TGTGCCAGCCGCCAAGCAGGGAGCAATCAGCCCCAGCATTTT.

This clonotype was detected a few times. The rearrangement uses TRBV12-3 or TRBV12-4 and TRBJ1-5; D is unresolved. This CDR3 has 12 residues. V was shortened by 7 bases and J by 7 bases, with 11 bases between the two germline ends. The CDR3 spells CASNRHLQPQHF. CDR3 sequence (DNA): TGTGCCAGCAATCGACACCTACAGCCCCAGCATTTT.

A remark on this clonotype: At one end, the junction sequence differs from germline, possibly due to a read error. The chain joins TRBV4-1 to TRBJ1-2; D is unclear. Germline V gene sequence: CDR1 MGHRA, CDR2 YSYEKL. The CDR3 has 14 residues. The DNA of the CDR3 is TGTGCCAGCAGCCAAGATGTCGAGATTTACGGCTACACCTTC. Protein sequence: CASSQDVEIYGYTF.

This chain links TRBV7-9 with TRBJ2-5; no clear D. The V end lost 4 bases, the J end lost 4 bases, and 16 bases lay between the germline ends. The CDR3 is made up of 15 amino acids. Germline assignment: CDR1 SEHNR and CDR2 FQNEAQ (reference sequence). CDR3 DNA sequence: TGTGCCAGCAGCTCACAGTTAGCAGCGAGAGAGACCCAGTACTTC. Residues: CASSSQLAARETQYF. The variable domain in full, completed from reference TRBV7-9 and TRBJ2-5, reads DTGVSQNPRHKITKRGQNVTFRCDPISEHNRLYWYRQTLGQGPEFLTYFQNEAQLEKSRLLSDRFSAERPKGSFSTLEIQRTEQGDSAMYLCASSSQLAARETQYFGPGTRLLVL.

The chain carries TRBV4-1 and TRBJ1-1; TRBD1 agrees at 10 bases. V lost 3 bases and J lost 11; bases outside the gene matches: 3. The CDR3 totals 12 residues. Germline assignment: CDR1 MGHRA and CDR2 YSYEKL. The CDR3 protein is CASSHPGQGAFF. The CDR3 bases are TGCGCCAGCAGCCACCCGGGACAGGGGGCTTTCTTT.

The chain joins TRBV5-4 to TRBJ2-3; D possibly matches TRBD1 or TRBD2 (5 bases each). The CDR3 runs to 15 residues. Trimming left V 2 bases short and J 1 base short, with 11 bases between. From germline, CDR1 is SGHNT and CDR2 YYREEE (reference sequence). CDR3 loop: CASSLRGHRTDTQYF. CDR3 coding DNA: TGTGCCAGCAGCTTACGGGGCCATCGCACAGATACGCAGTATTTT.

The table lists this clonotype with a few counts. The chain carries TRBV7-6 and TRBJ2-6; D is possibly TRBD1 or TRBD2 (5 bases each). The germline V gene encodes CDR1 SGHVS and CDR2 FNYEAQ. This CDR3 region has 16 residues. Between the trimmed V and J ends, which lost 5 bases and 0 bases, there was a span of 11 bases. In DNA, the CDR3 is TGTGCCAGCAGCCAAGGGACCTCCTCTGGGGCCAACGTCCTGACTTTC. Protein: CASSQGTSSGANVLTF. Looking up the rest from reference TRBV7-6 and TRBJ2-6 gives the full variable domain: GAGVSQSPRYKVTKRGQDVALRCDPISGHVSLYWYRQALGQGPEFLTYFNYEAQQDKSGLPNDRFSAERPEGSISTLTIQRTEQRDSAMYRCASSQGTSSGANVLTFGAGSRLTVL.

The chain has TRBV11-2 and TRBJ2-7, with D tentatively TRBD1 (5 bases). The CDR3 is 15 residues long. CDR1 is SGHAT and CDR2 is FQNNGV in the germline V gene. V lost 3 bases and J 1 base, leaving 13 bases between the germline ends. DNA of the CDR3: TGTGCCAGCAGCTTCCTAAGGGGTGCGTCCTACGAGCAGTACTTC. Translated: CASSFLRGASYEQYF.

In its sample, this clonotype was seen many times. CDR3 in DNA: TGTGCCAGCAGCCGGGACAGGGAGGAAACTAATGAAAAACTGTTTTTT. This gives the protein CASSRDREETNEKLFF. The genes are TRBV7-2 and TRBJ1-4; 9 bases agree with TRBD1. Germline-derived CDR1 and CDR2 are SGHTA and FQGNSA. With 5 bases clipped from V and 1 base from J, the junction kept 5 bases outside the gene matches. The CDR3 consists of 16 residues. Full variable domain (outside the CDR3, taken from reference TRBV7-2 and TRBJ1-4): GAGVSQSPSNKVTEKGKDVELRCDPISGHTALYWYRQSLGQGLEFLIYFQGNSAPDKSGLPSDRFSAERTGGSVSTLTIQRTQQEDSAVYLCASSRDREETNEKLFFGSGTQLSVL.